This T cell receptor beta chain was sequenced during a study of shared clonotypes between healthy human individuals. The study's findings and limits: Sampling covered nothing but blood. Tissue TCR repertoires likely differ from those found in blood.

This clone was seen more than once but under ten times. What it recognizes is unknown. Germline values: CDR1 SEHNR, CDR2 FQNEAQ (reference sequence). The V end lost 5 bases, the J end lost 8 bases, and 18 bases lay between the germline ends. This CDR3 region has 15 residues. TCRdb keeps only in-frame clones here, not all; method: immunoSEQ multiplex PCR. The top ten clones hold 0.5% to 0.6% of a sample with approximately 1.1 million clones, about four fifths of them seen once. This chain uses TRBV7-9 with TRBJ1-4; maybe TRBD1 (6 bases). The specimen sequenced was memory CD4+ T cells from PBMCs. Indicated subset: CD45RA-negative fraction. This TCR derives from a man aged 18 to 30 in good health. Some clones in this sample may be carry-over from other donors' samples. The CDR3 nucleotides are TGTGCCAGCAGCACCCGACAGGTTCTTGGGGAAAAACTGTTTTTT. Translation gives CASSTRQVLGEKLFF.